The sequence of this T cell receptor (beta chain) was determined in a study of shared clonotypes between healthy human individuals. Of note for this clone: Antigen specificity is unknown.

V lost 11 bases, J lost 0 bases, and 7 bases lay in between. The germline V gene has CDR1 SGHVS and CDR2 FNYEAQ. The CDR3 runs 12 residues. Deep was the level used in running the assay. Profiling relied on immunoSEQ multiplex PCR, and the TCRdb table lists in-frame clones only, not all of them. There are some 2,400,000 clones in the sample; approximately 94% occur only once, and approximately 0.13% lies in the top ten. Study results and limitations: For sorted subsets, rarefaction showed incomplete sequencing despite large depth.

Adults of Caucasian background living in Nashville, Tennessee made up all donors. The chain has TRBV7-6 and TRBJ2-2; D gene ambiguous. Sequencing input: naive CD4+ T cells sorted from blood. The subset denotes: CD45RA+ positively selected. The sequence came from a man aged 18 to 35 in good health. Here the CDR3 reads CAGRTNTGELFF. CDR3 coding DNA: TGTGCCGGACGAACGAACACCGGGGAGCTGTTTTTT.